The sequence of this T cell receptor beta chain was determined in a study of shared clonotypes between healthy human individuals. Each donor was a Caucasian adult residing in Nashville, Tennessee. Study-wide results and limits: Few donors limited the genetic and exposure-history diversity represented.

The CDR3 runs to 13 residues. Germline V CDR1 and CDR2: MNHEY, SVGAGI. Using immunoSEQ multiplex PCR, the repertoire was profiled, and TCRdb retains in-frame clones only, with some absent. The sample lists around 500,000 clones, 81% occurring once. Comment on this clone: Its antigen is not identified. This likely stems from a read error, as it lies one base from a far larger clone.

Sequencing was done on a sample of PBMCs. The sequence was obtained from a woman aged 40 to 50 in good health. Some clones in this sample may be carry-over from other donors' samples. The V and J genes are TRBV6-5 and TRBJ1-1; no clear D. The CDR3 bases are TGTGCCAGCAGTTACTCTATCAGCACTGAAGCTCTCTTT. Its protein is CASSYSISTEALF.